This T cell receptor beta chain was sequenced during a study of CD8+CD57+ T cells in acquired aplastic anemia. Comments on this clonotype: Sequence at one end of the junction differs from germline and may be a read error.

Researchers used genomic DNA as the template to profile TCR beta VDJ and CDR3. TCRdb re-derived calls from the reads in MiXCR, one entry per CDR3 protein. The sample comprises 350,000 to 450,000 distinct CDR3 sequences, just under 70% of which are singletons, and 4% rests with the top ten. Germline assignment: CDR1 SNHLY and CDR2 FYNNEI. This CDR3 spans 15 amino acids. This sequence was found in a human donor in good health, serving as a control. This sequence joins TRBV2 and TRBJ2-1, with 8 bases matching TRBD1. Sequenced: sorted CD4+, CD8+, or CD8+CD57+ T cells (not recorded which) from PBMCs. In DNA form, the CDR3 reads TGTGCCACCAGTGATCCGAGCAGGGGGCACAATGAGCAGTTCTTC. Translated, it gives CATSDPSRGHNEQFF.